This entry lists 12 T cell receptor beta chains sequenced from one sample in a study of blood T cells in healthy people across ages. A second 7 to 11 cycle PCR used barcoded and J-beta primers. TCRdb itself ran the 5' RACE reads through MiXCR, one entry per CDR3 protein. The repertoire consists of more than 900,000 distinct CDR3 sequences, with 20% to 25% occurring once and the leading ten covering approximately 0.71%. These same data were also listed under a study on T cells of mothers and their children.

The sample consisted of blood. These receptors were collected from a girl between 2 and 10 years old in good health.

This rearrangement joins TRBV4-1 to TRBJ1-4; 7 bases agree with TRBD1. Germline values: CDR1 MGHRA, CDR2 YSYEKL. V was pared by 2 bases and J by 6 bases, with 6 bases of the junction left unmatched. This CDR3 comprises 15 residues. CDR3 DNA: TGCGCCAGCAGCCAATTAGCCGGGACAGATGAAAAACTGTTTTTT. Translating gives CASSQLAGTDEKLFF.

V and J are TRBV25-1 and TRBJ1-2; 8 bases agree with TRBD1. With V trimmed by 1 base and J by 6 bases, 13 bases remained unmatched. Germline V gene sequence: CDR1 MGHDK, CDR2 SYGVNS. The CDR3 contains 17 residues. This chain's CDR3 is CASSEFFGTGSVDGYTF. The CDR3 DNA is TGTGCCAGCAGTGAATTTTTTGGGACAGGTTCTGTGGATGGCTACACCTTC.

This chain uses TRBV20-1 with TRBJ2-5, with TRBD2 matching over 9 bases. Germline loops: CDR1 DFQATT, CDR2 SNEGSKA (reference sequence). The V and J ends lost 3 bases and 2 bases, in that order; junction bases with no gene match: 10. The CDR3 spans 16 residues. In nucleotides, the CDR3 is TGCAGTGCTAGTCCCCCACTCGCGGGGGGGCAAGAGACCCAGTACTTC. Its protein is CSASPPLAGGQETQYF.

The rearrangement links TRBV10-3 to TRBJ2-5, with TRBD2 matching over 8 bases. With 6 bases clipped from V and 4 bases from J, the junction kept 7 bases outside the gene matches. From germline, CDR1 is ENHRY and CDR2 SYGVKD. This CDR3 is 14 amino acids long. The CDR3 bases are TGTGCCATCAGCAACGGGACTAGGGTAGAGACCCAGTACTTC. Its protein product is CAISNGTRVETQYF.

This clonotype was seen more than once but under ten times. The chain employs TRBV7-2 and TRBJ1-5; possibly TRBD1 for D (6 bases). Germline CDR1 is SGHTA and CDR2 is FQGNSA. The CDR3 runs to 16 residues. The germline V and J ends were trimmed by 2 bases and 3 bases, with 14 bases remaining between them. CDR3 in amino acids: CASSLSGGANNQPQHF. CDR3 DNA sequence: TGTGCCAGCAGCTTATCTGGGGGGGCAAACAATCAGCCCCAGCATTTT.

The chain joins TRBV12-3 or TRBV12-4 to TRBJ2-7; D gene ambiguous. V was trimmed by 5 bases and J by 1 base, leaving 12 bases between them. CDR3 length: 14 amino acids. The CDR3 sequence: CASSPTDASYEQYF. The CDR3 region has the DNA TGTGCCAGCAGTCCTACGGACGCATCCTACGAGCAGTACTTC.

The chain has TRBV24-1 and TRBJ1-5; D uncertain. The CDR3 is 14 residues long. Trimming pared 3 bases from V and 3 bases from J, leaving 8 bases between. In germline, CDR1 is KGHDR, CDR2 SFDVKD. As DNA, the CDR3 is TGTGCCACCAGTGATCCGGGGTACAATCAGCCCCAGCATTTT. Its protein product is CATSDPGYNQPQHF.

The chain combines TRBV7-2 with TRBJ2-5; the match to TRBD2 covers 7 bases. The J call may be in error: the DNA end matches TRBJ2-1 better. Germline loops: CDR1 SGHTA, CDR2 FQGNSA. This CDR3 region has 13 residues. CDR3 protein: CASTLADYNEQFF. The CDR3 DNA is TGTGCCAGCACCCTAGCGGACTACAATGAGCAGTTCTTC.

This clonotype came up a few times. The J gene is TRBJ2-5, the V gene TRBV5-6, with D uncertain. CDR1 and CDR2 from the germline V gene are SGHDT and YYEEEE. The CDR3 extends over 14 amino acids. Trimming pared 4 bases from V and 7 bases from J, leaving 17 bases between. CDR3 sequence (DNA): TGTGCCAGCAGCCTAGGGTGGGGTGTTGGGACCCAGTACTTC. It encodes CASSLGWGVGTQYF.

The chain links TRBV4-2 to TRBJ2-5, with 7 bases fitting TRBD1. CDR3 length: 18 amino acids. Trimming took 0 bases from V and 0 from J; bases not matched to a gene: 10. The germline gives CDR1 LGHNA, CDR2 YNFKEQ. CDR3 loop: CASSQDQQGNSYQETQYF. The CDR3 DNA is TGTGCCAGCAGCCAAGATCAACAGGGGAACTCGTACCAAGAGACCCAGTACTTC.

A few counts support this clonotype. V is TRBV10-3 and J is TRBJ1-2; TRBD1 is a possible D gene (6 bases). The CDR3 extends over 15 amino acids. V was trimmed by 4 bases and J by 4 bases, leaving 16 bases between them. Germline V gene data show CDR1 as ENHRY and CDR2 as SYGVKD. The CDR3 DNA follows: TGTGCCATCAGTGTGGAACAGGGAAGTTCCTATGGCTACACCTTC. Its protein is CAISVEQGSSYGYTF.

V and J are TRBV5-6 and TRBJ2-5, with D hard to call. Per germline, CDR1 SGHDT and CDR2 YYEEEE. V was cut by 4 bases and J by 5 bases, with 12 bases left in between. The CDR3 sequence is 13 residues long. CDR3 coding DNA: TGTGCCAGCAGCGAAGCCGTGGCGGAGACCCAGTACTTC. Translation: CASSEAVAETQYF.